Listed below are T cell receptor beta chains from one sample, sequenced in a study of blood T cell repertoires in COVID-19. The data were produced by immunoSEQ multiplex PCR, yet TCRdb's version contains in-frame clones alone and is incomplete. The table records approximately 350,000 clones, roughly nine tenths of them present only once. Sequencing used peripheral blood. These receptors all stem from a woman aged 25-40 years with COVID-19, enrolled during active disease. CDR3s include the opening cysteine and the closing phenylalanine or tryptophan. A D gene is named only where the DNA matches it firmly. Not all rows give a size; the values are once, few, many and, for expanded clones, a class.

d_call | clone_size | j_call | v_call | cdr3_nt | cdr3_aa
- | - | TRBJ1-5 | TRBV10-2 | TGCGCCAGCAGTGCGGGTAATCTCCAGCCCCAGCATTTT | CASSAGNLQPQHF
TRBD2 | - | TRBJ2-3 | TRBV5-1 | TGCGCCAGCAGCTTCGGCGGGAGGGTAACAGATACGCAGTATTTT | CASSFGGRVTDTQYF
- | - | TRBJ1-1 | TRBV18 | TGTGCCAGCTCACTTTTTGCGGACTCTCGGGGGGCTGAAGCTTTCTTT | CASSLFADSRGAEAFF
- | - | TRBJ2-4 | TRBV9 | TGTGCCAGCAGCGTAGAGGGCAGGGTTTCGGACATTCAGTACTTC | CASSVEGRVSDIQYF
TRBD1 | - | TRBJ1-5 | TRBV7-9 | TGTGCCAGCAGCTATGACAGGGTTCAGCCCCAGCATTTT | CASSYDRVQPQHF
- | - | TRBJ1-6 | TRBV6-2/TRBV6-3 | TGTGCCAGCAGTCTAGACGGAACTCGGCCCCTCCACTTT | CASSLDGTRPLHF
TRBD1 | - | TRBJ1-2 | TRBV6-5 | TGTGCCAGCAGTTACTCACCGGGACAGGGGGCGAGGGGCTACACCTTC | CASSYSPGQGARGYTF
- | - | TRBJ1-3 | TRBV7-6 | TGTGCCAGCAGCTTAGCGGGCGGGGAAACCCAACCGACCATATATTTT | CASSLAGGETQPTIYF
- | - | TRBJ1-1 | TRBV28 | TGTGCCAGCAGTTTAGTTTCCGCAGGGAACACTGAAGCTTTCTTT | CASSLVSAGNTEAFF
TRBD1 | - | TRBJ2-7 | TRBV6-5 | TGTGCCAGCAGTACGGGACAGGGGGCCTACGAGCAGTACTTC | CASSTGQGAYEQYF
- | - | TRBJ2-5 | TRBV3-1/TRBV3-2 | TGTGCCAGCAGCCAAGATGTTTTGGGGGGGGCCTCGGGAGAGACCCAGTACTTC | CASSQDVLGGASGETQYF
- | - | TRBJ2-1 | TRBV3-1/TRBV3-2 | TGTGCCAGCAGCCAAGGGAGCTCCTACAATGAGCAGTTCTTC | CASSQGSSYNEQFF
TRBD1 | - | TRBJ2-1 | TRBV10-3 | TGTGCCATCAGAGGACAGGGGGTCAATGAGCAGTTCTTC | CAIRGQGVNEQFF
- | - | TRBJ1-2 | TRBV14 | TGTGCCAGCAGGATCACGGACATCGGCTACACCTTC | CASRITDIGYTF
TRBD2 | - | TRBJ2-3 | TRBV5-4 | TGTGCCAGCAGCTGGCCGGGACTACAAATTCAGGGAGATACGCAGTATTTT | CASSWPGLQIQGDTQYF
- | - | TRBJ2-3 | TRBV9 | TGTGCCAGCAGCGTAGCTACCGGGATAGCGGTGCAGTATTTT | CASSVATGIAVQYF
- | - | TRBJ1-2 | TRBV9 | TGTGCCAGCAGCGTATCCGATGGAGGTGAAGCTAACTATGGCTACACCTTC | CASSVSDGGEANYGYTF
- | - | TRBJ2-7 | TRBV7-2 | TGTGCCAGCAGCCGCGGACACGGATCCTACGAGCAGTACTTC | CASSRGHGSYEQYF
- | - | TRBJ2-3 | TRBV7-9 | TGTGCCAGCAGCTTAGCAGGGAGGCAAGCAGATACGCAGTATTTT | CASSLAGRQADTQYF
TRBD2 | - | TRBJ2-1 | TRBV9 | TGTGCCAGCAGCGCACATCTAGCGGCTTCCTACAATGAGCAGTTCTTC | CASSAHLAASYNEQFF
TRBD1 | - | TRBJ1-2 | TRBV2 | TGTGCCAGCGGGGGACAGTACTATGGCTACACCTTC | CASGGQYYGYTF
TRBD1 | - | TRBJ1-1 | TRBV6-2/TRBV6-3 | TGTGCCAGCAGCCCCTCCGGGACAGGGGGTAGTGAAGCTTTCTTT | CASSPSGTGGSEAFF
- | - | TRBJ2-7 | TRBV11-3 | TGTGCCAGCAGCCCGAACGCCGGGTGGGAGCAGTACTTC | CASSPNAGWEQYF
- | - | TRBJ2-4 | TRBV10-3 | TGTGCCATCAGTGAGTCGGGGGCAATTGGGGACATTCAGTACTTC | CAISESGAIGDIQYF
TRBD1 | - | TRBJ1-2 | TRBV6-2/TRBV6-3 | TGTGCCAGCAGTTACTCTAGGGACAGCTATGGCTACACCTTC | CASSYSRDSYGYTF
- | - | TRBJ2-4 | TRBV5-5 | TGTGCCAGCAGCTTGGAATTGTTTAGAGAAAACATTCAGTACTTC | CASSLELFRENIQYF
TRBD1 | - | TRBJ1-5 | TRBV7-2 | TGTGCCAGCAGCTTAGAACAGGGGTTAAGTCAGCCCCAGCATTTT | CASSLEQGLSQPQHF
TRBD1 | - | TRBJ2-3 | TRBV24-1 | TGTGCCACCAGTGACCCCGGGACAGGGCCAGATACGCAGTATTTT | CATSDPGTGPDTQYF
- | - | TRBJ2-1 | TRBV24-1 | TGTGCCACCAGCGTCCGGGGGTACAATGAGCAGTTCTTC | CATSVRGYNEQFF
TRBD2 | - | TRBJ2-3 | TRBV2 | TGTGCCAATCGGGGGGAGAGCACAGATACGCAGTATTTT | CANRGESTDTQYF
- | - | TRBJ1-6 | TRBV4-1 | TGCGCCAGCAGCCAAGCTACTGATTATAATTCACCCCTCCACTTT | CASSQATDYNSPLHF
- | - | TRBJ1-5 | TRBV12-3/TRBV12-4 | TGTGCCAGCAGTTCTCCGGGGGGGCCCCAGCATTTT | CASSSPGGPQHF
- | - | TRBJ1-2 | TRBV9 | TGTGCCAGCAGCGTAGACCCAGGGGCCGCATCCTATGGCTACACCTTC | CASSVDPGAASYGYTF
- | - | TRBJ1-4 | TRBV14 | TGTGCCAGCAGCCAAGTTTGGGGAGGAGGTGAAAAACTGTTTTTT | CASSQVWGGGEKLFF
- | - | TRBJ1-2 | TRBV5-1 | TGCGCCAGCAGCCCCCGGGGGTCCCCGAGGGGCTACACCTTC | CASSPRGSPRGYTF
- | - | TRBJ2-3 | TRBV25-1 | TGTGCCAGCAGTGAATTAGGGGTTCCGACAGTTGGTACGCAGTATTTT | CASSELGVPTVGTQYF
TRBD2 | - | TRBJ2-1 | TRBV28 | TGTGCCAGCCGATTTAGCGGGGGGGCCGGTGAGCAGTTCTTC | CASRFSGGAGEQFF
- | few | TRBJ2-7 | TRBV6-2/TRBV6-3 | TGTGCCAGCAGCCCCCGGGGATACGAGCAGTACTTC | CASSPRGYEQYF
- | - | TRBJ2-5 | TRBV20-1 | TGCAGTGCTAGTGGTCAGCAAGAGACCCAGTACTTC | CSASGQQETQYF
- | - | TRBJ1-3 | TRBV6-2/TRBV6-3 | TGTGCCAGCAGTTACTCTCCAGGATCCTCTGGAAACACCATATATTTT | CASSYSPGSSGNTIYF
TRBD1 | - | TRBJ1-1 | TRBV6-1 | TGTGCCAGCAGTGAGGGGGACAGTTTCATGAACACTGAAGCTTTCTTT | CASSEGDSFMNTEAFF
- | - | TRBJ1-5 | TRBV19 | TGTGCCAGTAGTCCCGGCGGGCAGTTCTATCAGCCCCAGCATTTT | CASSPGGQFYQPQHF
TRBD2 | - | TRBJ2-1 | TRBV30 | TGTGCCTGGAGTGTCAGAAGCGGGATCGATGAGCAGTTCTTC | CAWSVRSGIDEQFF
- | - | TRBJ1-1 | TRBV12-3/TRBV12-4 | TGTGCCAGCAACATGTGGGGGGATACTGAAGCTTTCTTT | CASNMWGDTEAFF
TRBD1 | few | TRBJ1-6 | TRBV7-9 | TGTGCCAGCAGCTTGGGACAGGGGAAGTCACCCCTCCACTTT | CASSLGQGKSPLHF
- | - | TRBJ1-3 | TRBV19 | TGTGCCAGTAGTCCAACTCCCAAGGGGTCGAACTCTGGAAACACCATATATTTT | CASSPTPKGSNSGNTIYF
- | - | TRBJ2-4 | TRBV9 | TGTGCCAGCAGCGTAGGTCTGGCCAAAAACATTCAGTACTTC | CASSVGLAKNIQYF
- | - | TRBJ2-3 | TRBV24-1 | TGTGCCACCAGTGCACCAGGCCGGGAAACAGATACGCAGTATTTT | CATSAPGRETDTQYF
TRBD1 | - | TRBJ1-1 | TRBV7-9 | TGTGCCAGCAGCTTATGGGACAGGGGGATCACTGAAGCTTTCTTT | CASSLWDRGITEAFF
- | - | TRBJ2-7 | TRBV3-1/TRBV3-2 | TGTGCCAGCAGCCAAGCATCCCACGAGCAGTACTTC | CASSQASHEQYF
- | - | TRBJ1-1 | TRBV7-7 | TGTGCTAGCAGCTTCGGGTCCGACACTGAAGCTTTCTTT | CASSFGSDTEAFF
TRBD1 | once | TRBJ2-1 | TRBV10-3 | TGTGCCATCAGGCCGGACAGGGTGAATGAGCAGTTCTTC | CAIRPDRVNEQFF
TRBD1 | - | TRBJ2-5 | TRBV15 | TGTGCCACCAGCACCATACGGAGAGGGGGCCTGGAGACCCAGTACTTC | CATSTIRRGGLETQYF
- | - | TRBJ1-2 | TRBV29-1 | TGCAGCGTTGACTCTTGGCAGAGGATTAACTTCCCTGGCTACACCTTC | CSVDSWQRINFPGYTF
TRBD1 | - | TRBJ1-1 | TRBV6-5 | TGTGCCAGCAGAGGGACAGCTGAAGCTTTCTTT | CASRGTAEAFF
- | - | TRBJ2-1 | TRBV19 | TGTGCCAGTAGTCGTCCTCCAGGAACCGTCTACAATGAGCAGTTCTTC | CASSRPPGTVYNEQFF
TRBD2 | - | TRBJ2-5 | TRBV30 | TGTGCCTGGAGTACTAGCGGGACGGGGGAGACCCAGTACTTC | CAWSTSGTGETQYF